This is a list of T cell receptor beta chains from one sample in a study of human T cells and chemical hapten exposure. TCRdb re-derived calls from the RACE reads in MiXCR, one entry per CDR3 protein. The table includes around 300,000 distinct CDR3 sequences, under 8% detected once. The sample consisted of whole blood, taken in connection with sensitization to the hapten diphenylcyclopropenone (DPC). Receptors originate from a woman between 18 and 30 years old with alopecia areata. Some clones in this sample may be carry-over from other donors' samples. The CDR3 runs from the conserved cysteine through the conserved F or W. Each record gives: CDR3 protein, CDR3 DNA, J gene, D gene, V gene, CDR3 length, clone size. The D gene is left open where the match is weak. Part of the rows lack a size; the others show once, few, many or a class for expanded clones.

CASSPEWGTYGYTF	TGTGCCAGCAGCCCAGAGTGGGGTACCTATGGCTACACCTTC	TRBJ1-2	.	TRBV11-2	14	many
CASSYSSGEDQKLFF	TGTGCCAGCAGTTACTCGTCAGGGGAGGATCAAAAACTGTTTTTT	TRBJ1-4	.	TRBV6-5	15	.
CASSPRGSGGRYEQYF	TGTGCCAGTAGTCCCCGGGGTAGCGGGGGGCGGTACGAGCAGTACTTC	TRBJ2-7	TRBD2	TRBV19	16	.
CASSFGIWGNQPQHF	TGCGCCAGCAGCTTCGGAATCTGGGGCAATCAGCCCCAGCATTTT	TRBJ1-5	.	TRBV4-1	15	.
CASSPLMGSEAFF	TGTGCCAGCTCACCACTAATGGGATCTGAAGCTTTCTTT	TRBJ1-1	.	TRBV18	13	few
CASSYGAQEDGDTEAFF	TGTGCCAGCAGTTACGGGGCTCAGGAGGACGGGGACACTGAAGCTTTCTTT	TRBJ1-1	.	TRBV6-5	17	.
CASSAPGTYNSPLHF	TGTGCCAGCAGTGCCCCGGGGACGTATAATTCACCCCTCCACTTT	TRBJ1-6	.	TRBV25-1	15	few
CASSLGQGYLSMTDTQYF	TGTGCCAGCAGCTTAGGCCAGGGTTACCTGTCTATGACAGATACGCAGTATTTT	TRBJ2-3	.	TRBV7-2	18	few
CASSPTDRGLDEQFF	TGTGCCAGCAGCCCAACCGACAGGGGGTTAGATGAGCAGTTCTTC	TRBJ2-1	TRBD1	TRBV7-8	15	many
CASSPQTGGIGWSTDTQYF	TGTGCCAGCAGCCCACAAACAGGGGGTATAGGGTGGAGCACAGATACGCAGTATTTT	TRBJ2-3	TRBD1	TRBV7-2	19	few
CASSTRGTGTDTQYF	TGTGCCAGCAGTACCAGGGGGACAGGCACAGATACGCAGTATTTT	TRBJ2-3	TRBD1	TRBV2	15	few
CASGQGTGYNEQFF	TGTGCCAGCGGTCAGGGAACCGGCTACAATGAGCAGTTCTTC	TRBJ2-1	.	TRBV28	14	.
CATQYRAQETQYF	TGTGCCACGCAGTACAGGGCCCAAGAGACCCAGTACTTC	TRBJ2-5	.	TRBV10-3	13	few
CASGSAGITNQPQHF	TGTGCCAGCGGAAGTGCAGGGATCACCAATCAGCCCCAGCATTTT	TRBJ1-5	.	TRBV6-1	15	.
CASREVGGPGEQFF	TGTGCCAGCAGGGAGGTGGGGGGGCCAGGTGAGCAGTTCTTC	TRBJ2-1	.	TRBV12-3/TRBV12-4	14	many
CSAFDRPSTDTQYF	TGCAGTGCTTTTGACAGACCCAGCACAGATACGCAGTATTTT	TRBJ2-3	.	TRBV20-1	14	.
CASSPMQGLGEKLFF	TGTGCCAGCAGCCCAATGCAGGGGCTCGGTGAAAAACTGTTTTTT	TRBJ1-4	.	TRBV7-9	15	few
CASSWGWEDGYTF	TGTGCCAGCAGTTGGGGGTGGGAGGATGGCTACACCTTC	TRBJ1-2	.	TRBV27	13	few
CASSLDSGWRDRNTEAFF	TGTGCCAGCAGCTTGGACTCAGGATGGCGGGATCGGAACACTGAAGCTTTCTTT	TRBJ1-1	.	TRBV5-5	18	.
CASSVEGPDSRSYNEQFF	TGTGCCAGCAGCGTAGAAGGACCGGACAGCCGCTCCTACAATGAGCAGTTCTTC	TRBJ2-1	.	TRBV9	18	few
CASSLALAGGPQETQYF	TGTGCCAGCAGTTTAGCGCTAGCGGGGGGACCTCAAGAGACCCAGTACTTC	TRBJ2-5	TRBD2	TRBV12-3/TRBV12-4	17	many
CASSSWSTAYTEAFF	TGTGCCAGCAGTTCTTGGTCGACTGCGTACACTGAAGCTTTCTTT	TRBJ1-1	.	TRBV6-5	15	.
CASSSGGTYEQYF	TGTGCCAGCAGTTCTGGGGGAACCTACGAGCAGTACTTC	TRBJ2-7	.	TRBV27	13	many
CASSGKPGTTEAFF	TGTGCCAGCAGCGGAAAACCGGGAACCACTGAAGCTTTCTTT	TRBJ1-1	.	TRBV3-1	14	.
CASSKGRQGADTQYF	TGTGCCAGCAGCAAAGGGCGACAGGGCGCAGATACGCAGTATTTT	TRBJ2-3	TRBD1	TRBV11-2	15	.
CASSRKYPSGGRTGELFF	TGTGCCAGCAGCCGCAAGTATCCTAGCGGGGGCCGGACCGGGGAGCTGTTTTTT	TRBJ2-2	TRBD2	TRBV5-5	18	few
CSAPVLGRAEAFF	TGCAGTGCCCCGGTTTTGGGGAGGGCTGAAGCTTTCTTT	TRBJ1-1	.	TRBV20-1	13	.
CASSPAKGDTQYF	TGTGCCAGCAGCCCCGCCAAAGGGGATACGCAGTATTTT	TRBJ2-3	.	TRBV7-8	13	few
CSASIAGGQSNEQFF	TGCAGTGCTAGCATAGCGGGGGGCCAATCCAATGAGCAGTTCTTC	TRBJ2-1	TRBD2	TRBV20-1	15	few